Listed here are 25 T cell receptor beta chains from one sample, sequenced in a study of cytomegalovirus exposure and HLA in healthy donors. PCR employed 60 Vbeta and 13 Jbeta primers. Sequenced by immunoSEQ multiplex PCR; TCRdb stores in-frame clones only, minus some. The sample has approximately 140,000 clones; roughly 85% are singletons. Specimen: PBMCs. Every receptor here comes from a boy aged 5 to 17 in good health and CMV-seronegative.

The rearrangement uses TRBV4-1 and TRBJ2-2, with 10 bases fitting TRBD2. CDR3 length: 15 residues. Unmatched junction bases numbered 0, after V lost 4 bases and J lost 1 base. Germline V gene lookup returns CDR1 MGHRA and CDR2 YSYEKL. The CDR3 DNA follows: TGCGCCAGCAGCCCTAGCGGGAGGAACACCGGGGAGCTGTTTTTT. Translation: CASSPSGRNTGELFF.

The V call is TRBV5-6, the J call TRBJ2-7; 7 bases match TRBD1. Germline CDR1 SGHDT, CDR2 YYEEEE. There are 15 residues in the CDR3. J was trimmed by 0 bases and V by 3 bases; bases with no gene match: 6. CDR3 DNA: TGTGCCAGCAGCTCCACTCGGGACAGCTCCTACGAGCAGTACTTC. This encodes CASSSTRDSSYEQYF.

This chain joins TRBV2 and TRBJ1-5; 8 bases are a match to TRBD1. V lost 8 bases, J lost 7 bases, and 10 bases stayed unmatched. The CDR3 runs 14 residues. The germline gives CDR1 SNHLY, CDR2 FYNNEI. The chain's CDR3 is CASRRDRPSQPQHF. The CDR3, as DNA: TGTGCCAGCCGCCGGGACAGGCCTTCGCAGCCCCAGCATTTT.

The chain joins TRBV30 to TRBJ2-1, with D tentatively TRBD2 (6 bases). CDR3 length: 15 amino acids. Germline-derived CDR1 and CDR2 are GTSNPN and SVGIG (reference sequence). Deletions cut 0 bases from V and 3 bases from J, with 12 bases between. The CDR3 DNA follows: TGTGCCTGGAGTGTACGAGTTAGCGGCTACAATGAGCAGTTCTTC. Translation: CAWSVRVSGYNEQFF.

The gene calls are TRBV4-1 and TRBJ1-5; D ambiguous. The ends were cut back, 1 base at V and 0 bases at J, with 4 bases in the middle. The CDR3 covers 14 residues. The germline gives CDR1 MGHRA, CDR2 YSYEKL. The chain's CDR3 is CASSQGYSNQPQHF. The CDR3 DNA sequence: TGCGCCAGCAGCCAAGGTTATAGCAATCAGCCCCAGCATTTT.

This chain joins TRBV6-1 and TRBJ2-7; TRBD2 is a possible D gene (5 bases). Between the trimmed V and J ends, which lost 6 bases and 4 bases, there was a span of 13 bases. Germline CDR1 reads MNHNS; CDR2 reads SASEGT. This CDR3 is built from 13 residues. The chain's CDR3 is CASSVSSGYEQYF. The CDR3 DNA follows: TGTGCCAGCAGCGTCTCAAGCGGATACGAGCAGTACTTC.

The chain links TRBV13 to TRBJ1-2; tentatively, D is TRBD1 (5 bases). Trimming shortened V by 5 bases and J by 8 bases, and 21 bases separated the two germline ends. The CDR3 runs to 15 residues. Germline CDR1 and CDR2: PRHDT and FYEKMQ (reference sequence). Here the CDR3 DNA reads TGTGCCAGCAGCACCCTTCCCCAGGGAACGGCCGGCTACACCTTC. This gives the protein CASSTLPQGTAGYTF.

Of note for this clone: Sequence at one end of the junction differs from germline and may be a read error. The chain is built from TRBV11-3 and TRBJ1-2, with unresolved D. Germline CDR1 SGHNT, CDR2 YENEEA. The CDR3 runs to 15 residues. DNA of the CDR3: TGTGCCAGCAGCCTAGAAGACGGCGGAGGCTATGGCTACACCTTC. It encodes CASSLEDGGGYGYTF. The full variable domain, its missing parts supplied by reference TRBV11-3 and TRBJ1-2, is EAGVVQSPRYKIIEKKQPVAFWCNPISGHNTLYWYLQNLGQGPELLIRYENEEAVDDSQLPKDRFSAERLKGVDSTLKIQPAELGDSAVYLCASSLEDGGGYGYTFGSGTRLTVV.

The V gene is TRBV4-3, the J gene TRBJ2-3; the match to TRBD2 covers 11 bases. There are 17 residues in the CDR3. Germline lookup yields CDR1 LGHNA and CDR2 YSLEER. V shed 1 base, J shed 7 bases, and the junction held 10 bases outside the gene matches. The DNA of the CDR3 is TGCGCCAGCAGCCAAGGGTTAGCGGGAGGGCCGGTTCATACGCAGTATTTT. Residues: CASSQGLAGGPVHTQYF.

This chain uses TRBV28 with TRBJ1-4; D possibly corresponds to TRBD1 (6 bases). The CDR3 totals 15 residues. CDR1 and CDR2 from the germline V gene are MDHEN and SYDVKM. Trimming shortened V by 3 bases and J by 3 bases, and 11 bases separated the two germline ends. Here the CDR3 reads CASSLGGRANEKLFF. CDR3 nucleotide sequence: TGTGCCAGCAGTTTGGGGGGGCGGGCTAATGAAAAACTGTTTTTT.

The CDR3 spells CASRPGQANTGELFF. The CDR3 DNA reads as TGTGCCAGCAGACCGGGACAGGCGAACACCGGGGAGCTGTTTTTT. The chain carries TRBV7-9 and TRBJ2-2; 8 bases are shared with TRBD1. CDR1 is SEHNR, CDR2 FQNEAQ, per germline (reference sequence). V gave up 6 bases and J gave up 0 bases; unmatched junction bases: 3. This CDR3 is built from 15 residues.

The chain links TRBV19 to TRBJ2-2, with 8 bases lining up with TRBD1. V was clipped by 1 base and J by 6 bases; unmatched bases: 7. Germline V gives CDR1 LNHDA, CDR2 SQIVND (reference sequence). The CDR3 contains 16 residues. The CDR3 DNA follows: TGTGCCAGTAGTATAGTGGGACAGGTGCTTTCCGGGGAGCTGTTTTTT. Translation: CASSIVGQVLSGELFF.

This sequence joins TRBV30 and TRBJ1-1; D is uncertain. The V gene lost 6 bases and the J gene lost 1 base, with 12 bases spanning the gap. The CDR3 runs 13 residues. Germline CDR1 GTSNPN, CDR2 SVGIG (reference sequence). This CDR3 is CACHIIGNTEAFF. The CDR3 DNA follows: TGTGCCTGCCATATTATCGGGAACACTGAAGCTTTCTTT.

V and J are TRBV10-3 and TRBJ1-1; the D is unclear. The CDR3 has 15 residues. Germline V gene lookup returns CDR1 ENHRY and CDR2 SYGVKD. Trimming cost V 3 bases and J 1 base, with 12 bases left between them. The CDR3 spells CAISDGMMGNTEAFF. The CDR3 nucleotides read TGTGCCATCAGTGACGGGATGATGGGGAACACTGAAGCTTTCTTT.

The V call is TRBV11-1, the J call TRBJ2-7; 8 bases agree with TRBD1. CDR1 is SGHAT and CDR2 is FQDESV in the germline V gene (reference sequence). J was trimmed by 6 bases and V by 4 bases; bases with no gene match: 14. The CDR3 totals 16 residues. CDR3 sequence reads: CASSSPLSRTGPEQYF. The CDR3, as DNA: TGTGCCAGCAGCTCCCCGCTATCTCGGACAGGGCCCGAGCAGTACTTC.

This clone occurred a few times. This chain connects TRBV5-1 to TRBJ2-2, with 7 bases matching TRBD1. Per germline, CDR1 SGHRS and CDR2 YFSETQ. The CDR3 spans 14 residues. V trimming: 4 bases; J trimming: 5 bases; junction bases outside the gene matches: 5. CDR3 in DNA: TGCGCCAGCAGCCGGGACAGATCTACCGGGGAGCTGTTTTTT. Translated: CASSRDRSTGELFF.

The chain combines TRBV7-9 with TRBJ1-5; D unclear. The CDR3 length is 13 residues. The germline V and J ends were trimmed by 4 bases and 4 bases, with 8 bases remaining between them. In germline, CDR1 is SEHNR, CDR2 FQNEAQ (reference sequence). The CDR3 reads CASSSDGNQPQHF. CDR3 nucleotides: TGTGCCAGCAGCTCCGACGGGAATCAGCCCCAGCATTTT.

The chain joins TRBV4-1 to TRBJ2-1, with 8 bases that match TRBD2. Per germline, CDR1 MGHRA and CDR2 YSYEKL. The ends lost 4 bases at V and 0 bases at J; junction bases unmatched: 8. The CDR3 sequence is 17 residues long. CDR3: CASSLSGGLSSYNEQFF. The DNA for the CDR3 is TGCGCCAGCAGCCTCTCGGGGGGGTTGAGCTCCTACAATGAGCAGTTCTTC.

The chain combines TRBV29-1 with TRBJ1-2, with D maybe TRBD1 (6 bases). The CDR3 has 10 amino acids. The V end was cut by 6 bases, the J end by 6 bases, with 8 bases between. Germline CDR1 and CDR2: SQVTM and ANQGSEA. This chain's CDR3 is CSVPGDGYTF. The CDR3 coding sequence is TGCAGCGTCCCAGGGGATGGCTACACCTTC.

This clone occurred once. CDR3 region: CASSEAYLGTSGPYNEQFF. CDR3 DNA: TGTGCCAGCAGTGAAGCCTATCTAGGGACTAGCGGGCCCTACAATGAGCAGTTCTTC. This chain joins TRBV6-1 and TRBJ2-1; 12 bases agree with TRBD2. Germline V lookup: CDR1 MNHNS, CDR2 SASEGT. This CDR3 has 19 amino acids. After removal of 0 bases from V and 2 bases from J, the junction contained 8 bases not matched to a gene.

This chain joins TRBV7-9 and TRBJ2-5, with a possible D match to TRBD2 (6 bases). Trimming left V 4 bases short and J 9 bases short, with 21 bases between. The length of the CDR3 is 15 residues. Germline CDR1 is SEHNR and CDR2 is FQNEAQ (reference sequence). Written as DNA, the CDR3 is TGTGCCAGCAGCTCGACTAGTCTGGCCAACCCAGCCCAGTACTTC. Amino acid sequence: CASSSTSLANPAQYF.

Concerning this clone itself: This sample includes further DNA sequences coding for the same CDR3. The chain recombines TRBV5-1 with TRBJ2-1, with 10 nucleotides matching TRBD2. This CDR3 comprises 14 residues. The V gene end was trimmed by 5 bases and the J gene end by 4 bases; junction bases not matched to a gene: 3. From germline, CDR1 is SGHRS and CDR2 YFSETQ. The CDR3 sequence is CASSSGLAYNEQFF. CDR3 nucleotide sequence: TGCGCCAGCAGTTCGGGACTAGCGTACAATGAGCAGTTCTTC.

The V and J genes are TRBV5-1 and TRBJ2-6; tentatively, D is TRBD2 (6 bases). Germline V gene lookup returns CDR1 SGHRS and CDR2 YFSETQ. Trimming removed 4 bases from V and 1 base from J, with 12 bases in between. The CDR3 covers 16 residues. The CDR3 DNA follows: TGCGCCAGCAGCCCAGACGCGGGGTCTGGGGCCAACGTCCTGACTTTC. The encoded protein is CASSPDAGSGANVLTF.

The sample holds one count of this clone. CDR3 nucleotide sequence: TGCGCCAGCAGCCAAGTCCGGTACTCCTACGAGCAGTACTTC. Translation gives CASSQVRYSYEQYF. The chain recombines TRBV4-1 with TRBJ2-7; no firm D call. Germline V gene lookup returns CDR1 MGHRA and CDR2 YSYEKL. V lost 1 base and J lost 0, with 7 bases in between. The CDR3 runs to 14 residues.

This clone was detected only once. The V call is TRBV2, the J call TRBJ2-1; TRBD2 is a possible D gene (6 bases). In germline, CDR1 is SNHLY, CDR2 FYNNEI. V was shortened by 6 bases and J by 4 bases, with 7 bases between the two germline ends. The CDR3 has 12 residues. CDR3 loop: CASSSGYNEQFF. CDR3 nucleotides: TGTGCCAGCAGCAGCGGGTACAATGAGCAGTTCTTC.